The 30 T cell receptor beta chains given below trace back to one sample, sequenced in a study of T cell responses to AZD1222 COVID-19 vaccine. Libraries were prepared by immunoSEQ multiplex PCR; TCRdb keeps only in-frame clonotypes and omits some of them. The sample lists 140,000 to 150,000 clones; approximately 93% were seen once. The material sequenced was peripheral blood, taken on day 0 of AZD1222 vaccination. The receptors stem from an adult in good health.

This clone was seen just once. The chain links TRBV6-1 to TRBJ1-5, with D hard to call. Germline CDR1 is MNHNS and CDR2 is SASEGT. This CDR3 region has 14 residues. Trimming left V 2 bases short and J 6 bases short, with 11 bases between. This CDR3 reads CASSEREISQPQHF. DNA for the CDR3: TGTGCCAGCAGTGAAAGGGAGATTTCTCAGCCCCAGCATTTT.

This chain links TRBV4-2 with TRBJ2-2, with D hard to call. Germline V gene lookup returns CDR1 LGHNA and CDR2 YNFKEQ. V was clipped by 0 bases and J by 6 bases, with 8 bases between them. The CDR3 extends over 14 amino acids. The CDR3 reads CASSQETWAGELFF. CDR3 bases: TGTGCCAGCAGCCAAGAAACATGGGCCGGGGAGCTGTTTTTT.

V and J are TRBV20-1 and TRBJ2-5, with D possibly being TRBD2 (6 bases). In germline, CDR1 is DFQATT, CDR2 SNEGSKA (reference sequence). The CDR3 is 11 residues long. V gave up 6 bases and J gave up 5 bases, with 10 bases separating them. The CDR3: CSAGRGETQYF. The CDR3 DNA reads TGCAGTGCCGGACGGGGGGAGACCCAGTACTTC.

The chain recombines TRBV3-1 (or the pseudogene TRBV3-2) with TRBJ1-5, with TRBD1 matching over 9 bases. The CDR3 has 15 residues. The germline V gene has CDR1 LGHDT and CDR2 YNNKEL (reference sequence). V trimming: 4 bases; J trimming: 2 bases; junction bases outside the gene matches: 3. The DNA of the CDR3 is TGTGCCAGCAGCCGACAGGGGGAAGGCAATCAGCCCCAGCATTTT. This sequence encodes CASSRQGEGNQPQHF.

This clone was seen a few times. This chain joins TRBV25-1 and TRBJ1-3; D gene unclear. V was pared by 7 bases and J by 0 bases, with 10 bases between. This CDR3 spans 14 amino acids. Germline-derived CDR1 and CDR2 are MGHDK and SYGVNS. The DNA of the CDR3 is TGTGCCAGCACCGGTCAGTCCTCTGGAAACACCATATATTTT. This gives the protein CASTGQSSGNTIYF.

This clone was seen once. The chain combines TRBV10-3 with TRBJ2-1; TRBD2 matches 11 bases. V shed 4 bases and J 7 bases; nucleotides not matched to a gene: 6. The CDR3 is 15 amino acids. CDR1 is ENHRY, CDR2 SYGVKD, per germline. Here the CDR3 DNA reads TGTGCCATCAGTGCCCTAGCGGGAGGAGGAAATGAGCAGTTCTTC. Its translation: CAISALAGGGNEQFF.

The V gene is TRBV5-1, the J gene TRBJ2-2; the D call may be TRBD1 or TRBD2 (5 bases each). Looked up from germline, CDR1 is SGHRS and CDR2 is YFSETQ. V was clipped by 2 bases and J by 2 bases, with 7 bases between them. CDR3 length: 14 residues. The CDR3 sequence is CASSLRDNTGELFF. In nucleotides, the CDR3 is TGCGCCAGCAGCTTAAGGGACAACACCGGGGAGCTGTTTTTT.

This sequence joins TRBV5-1 and TRBJ1-4; D unclear. Trimming left V 0 bases short and J 0 bases short, with 9 bases between. The CDR3 runs to 16 residues. The germline CDR1 and CDR2 sequences are SGHRS and YFSETQ. CDR3 sequence: CASSLGPSATNEKLFF. The CDR3 region has the DNA TGCGCCAGCAGCTTGGGTCCGTCTGCAACTAATGAAAAACTGTTTTTT.

The gene calls are TRBV27 and TRBJ2-2; TRBD1 is a possible D gene (5 bases). Trimming removed 3 bases from V and 4 bases from J, with 12 bases in between. There are 15 residues in the CDR3. Germline CDR1 MNHEY, CDR2 SMNVEV (reference sequence). Written as DNA, the CDR3 is TGTGCCAGCAGTTTTGTGGGGCGATTCACCGGGGAGCTGTTTTTT. It translates to CASSFVGRFTGELFF.

The chain uses TRBV30 and TRBJ2-4; D is uncertain. Germline loops: CDR1 GTSNPN, CDR2 SVGIG (reference sequence). The length of the CDR3 is 15 residues. Trimming stripped 0 bases from V and 0 bases from J, with 9 bases between. The CDR3 nucleotides are TGTGCCTGGAGTGTAAGGACCCTAGCCAAAAACATTCAGTACTTC. It codes for CAWSVRTLAKNIQYF.

The chain recombines TRBV5-1 with TRBJ2-1; 10 bases fit TRBD2. The V segment lost 4 bases and the J segment 7 bases; nucleotides outside the gene matches: 8. This CDR3 contains 15 residues. The germline CDR1 and CDR2 sequences are SGHRS and YFSETQ. The CDR3 sequence is CASSAQREGQNEQFF. The CDR3 DNA is TGCGCCAGCAGCGCCCAGCGGGAGGGCCAGAATGAGCAGTTCTTC.

This chain uses TRBV28 with TRBJ1-2; perhaps TRBD1 as D (6 bases). This CDR3 spans 14 amino acids. Germline CDR1 is MDHEN and CDR2 is SYDVKM. V was trimmed by 5 bases and J by 5 bases, leaving 15 bases between them. CDR3: CASSPPGGQYGYTF. The CDR3 region has the DNA TGTGCCAGCAGTCCTCCCGGGGGCCAATATGGCTACACCTTC.

The gene calls are TRBV18 and TRBJ2-7, with 9 positions matching TRBD2. This CDR3 contains 16 residues. The junction had 10 bases not matched to a gene; V was cut back by 3 bases and J by 4 bases. The V gene's germline CDR1 is KGHSH and CDR2 LQKENI. Written as DNA, the CDR3 is TGTGCCAGCTCACCGGCCAGGCGGGAGGGCCGGTACGAGCAGTACTTC. Protein: CASSPARREGRYEQYF.

The genes are TRBV27 and TRBJ2-7, with D perhaps matching TRBD2 (5 bases). Deletions cut 5 bases from V and 2 bases from J, with 13 bases between. This CDR3 is 14 amino acids long. CDR1 MNHEY and CDR2 SMNVEV come from the germline V gene (reference sequence). The CDR3 DNA reads as TGTGCCAGCAGTCCGGGATTTCCCCCCTACGAGCAGTACTTC. Protein sequence: CASSPGFPPYEQYF.

The rearrangement links TRBV9 to TRBJ1-1; D call uncertain. The CDR3 runs to 14 residues. Looked up from germline, CDR1 is SGDLS and CDR2 is YYNGEE. Between the trimmed V and J ends, which lost 0 bases and 1 base, there was a span of 7 bases. The CDR3 coding sequence is TGTGCCAGCAGCGTAGAGATTCAGAACACTGAAGCTTTCTTT. It is translated as CASSVEIQNTEAFF.

This clone was observed a few times. V is TRBV5-1 and J is TRBJ2-7; D might be TRBD1 (5 bases). V was clipped by 5 bases and J by 3 bases, with 9 bases between them. The CDR3 has 12 amino acids. The V gene's germline CDR1 is SGHRS and CDR2 YFSETQ. The DNA of the CDR3 is TGCGCCAGCAGTTGGCAGGGCTACGAGCAGTACTTC. The encoded protein is CASSWQGYEQYF.

This chain links TRBV7-2 with TRBJ1-1; maybe TRBD1 (5 bases). The V end lost 2 bases, the J end lost 0 bases, and 10 bases lay between the germline ends. The CDR3 length is 15 residues. CDR1 and CDR2 (germline): SGHTA, FQGNSA. In nucleotides, the CDR3 is TGTGCCAGCAGCTTACCCCCCAGGGTGAACACTGAAGCTTTCTTT. Translated: CASSLPPRVNTEAFF.

V is TRBV7-6 and J is TRBJ2-1, with TRBD2 matching 8 bases. V lost 0 bases to trimming and J lost 6 bases; unmatched junction nucleotides: 10. The V gene's germline CDR1 is SGHVS and CDR2 FNYEAQ. The CDR3 runs to 17 residues. The CDR3 coding sequence is TGTGCCAGCAGCTTAGCCCTCAGCGGGAGTGGGGGCAATGAGCAGTTCTTC. Translation: CASSLALSGSGGNEQFF.

The V gene is TRBV5-4, the J gene TRBJ2-7, with TRBD1 matching over 10 bases. The CDR3 has 15 residues. Germline V gene lookup returns CDR1 SGHNT and CDR2 YYREEE (reference sequence). With 1 base clipped from V and 5 bases from J, the junction kept 6 bases outside the gene matches. CDR3 loop: CASSLSVGTGDEQYF. The CDR3 DNA is TGTGCCAGCAGCTTGAGTGTCGGGACAGGGGACGAGCAGTACTTC.

The chain links TRBV30 to TRBJ2-7; a weak D match, TRBD1 (6 bases). V was shortened by 0 bases and J by 4 bases, with 13 bases between the two germline ends. This CDR3 has 14 residues. The V gene's germline CDR1 is GTSNPN and CDR2 SVGIG (reference sequence). The chain's CDR3 is CAWSVLGRGYEQYF. DNA for the CDR3: TGTGCCTGGAGTGTATTGGGCAGGGGATACGAGCAGTACTTC.

V gene TRBV6-5 combines with J gene TRBJ1-2; D unresolved. CDR1 and CDR2 from the germline V gene are MNHEY and SVGAGI. This CDR3 comprises 12 residues. Trimming took off 6 bases at V and 2 bases at J, with 7 bases between the two ends. CDR3 residues: CASRNSNYGYTF. The CDR3 nucleotides read TGTGCCAGCAGAAACAGCAACTATGGCTACACCTTC.

This chain connects TRBV5-4 to TRBJ2-5; D uncertain. With 3 bases removed from V and 2 bases from J, the gap between germline ends came to 14 bases. Germline V gene lookup returns CDR1 SGHNT and CDR2 YYREEE (reference sequence). This CDR3 is 15 amino acids long. Written as DNA, the CDR3 is TGTGCCAGCAGCTCCACTATGGACGGTCAAGAGACCCAGTACTTC. Translation gives CASSSTMDGQETQYF.

This chain uses TRBV5-1 with TRBJ1-3; D possibly corresponds to TRBD1 (5 bases). Trimming removed 2 bases from V and 0 bases from J, with 12 bases in between. Germline V gene sequence: CDR1 SGHRS, CDR2 YFSETQ. The CDR3 contains 16 residues. CDR3: CASSFTGENSGNTIYF. In DNA, the CDR3 is TGCGCCAGCAGCTTTACAGGAGAGAACTCTGGAAACACCATATATTTT.

The J gene is TRBJ2-7, the V gene TRBV30; D may be TRBD2 (6 bases). Germline CDR1 and CDR2: GTSNPN and SVGIG (reference sequence). The CDR3 has 14 residues. Trimming pared 0 bases from V and 2 bases from J, leaving 11 bases between. The CDR3 DNA is TGTGCCTGGAGTGTGAGCGGGTTCCCCTACGAGCAGTACTTC. Its translation: CAWSVSGFPYEQYF.

The chain is built from TRBV28 and TRBJ1-1; D is uncertain. In germline, CDR1 is MDHEN, CDR2 SYDVKM. Trimming took 5 bases from V and 3 from J, leaving 10 bases between them. The CDR3 extends over 13 amino acids. The CDR3 DNA follows: TGTGCCAGCAGTGAACAACTTGACACTGAAGCTTTCTTT. It encodes CASSEQLDTEAFF.

V gene TRBV9 combines with J gene TRBJ1-2, with D possibly TRBD1 on 5 matching bases. Germline CDR1 SGDLS, CDR2 YYNGEE. The CDR3 spans 14 residues. V lost 0 bases and J 3 bases, leaving 9 bases between the germline ends. The CDR3 sequence is CASSVGRGYYGYTF. Here the CDR3 DNA reads TGTGCCAGCAGCGTAGGCCGGGGCTACTATGGCTACACCTTC.

This clone is medium-sized in the sample. This sequence joins TRBV5-1 and TRBJ2-3; D remains ambiguous. Trimming pared 0 bases from V and 0 bases from J, leaving 5 bases between. The CDR3 consists of 14 residues. The V gene's germline CDR1 is SGHRS and CDR2 YFSETQ. In nucleotides, the CDR3 is TGCGCCAGCAGCTTGGGCCAGAGCACAGATACGCAGTATTTT. Encoded protein: CASSLGQSTDTQYF. The full variable domain, in which reference TRBV5-1 and TRBJ2-3 provide the parts outside the CDR3, is KAGVTQTPRYLIKTRGQQVTLSCSPISGHRSVSWYQQTPGQGLQFLFEYFSETQRNKGNFPGRFSGRQFSNSRSEMNVSTLELGDSALYLCASSLGQSTDTQYFGPGTRLTVL.

This chain joins TRBV5-4 and TRBJ2-3; 11 bases map to TRBD2. Germline V gives CDR1 SGHNT, CDR2 YYREEE (reference sequence). The CDR3 runs 16 residues. The V segment lost 0 bases and the J segment 2 bases; nucleotides outside the gene matches: 2. The CDR3 here is CASSLVAGGPTDTQYF. The CDR3 DNA is TGTGCCAGCAGCTTGGTAGCGGGAGGGCCCACAGATACGCAGTATTTT.

V is TRBV12-3 or TRBV12-4 and J is TRBJ1-4; D gene ambiguous. CDR3 length equals 13 residues. Trimming removed 6 bases from V and 8 bases from J, with 13 bases in between. CDR3 in amino acids: CASSFWGREKLFF. The CDR3 nucleotides are TGTGCCAGCAGCTTTTGGGGTAGGGAAAAACTGTTTTTT.

The CDR3 protein is CAITPGQGKETQYF. The CDR3, as DNA: TGTGCCATCACACCGGGACAGGGGAAGGAGACCCAGTACTTC. V is TRBV10-3 and J is TRBJ2-5; TRBD1 matches at 10 bases. The CDR3 length is 14 residues. Looked up from germline, CDR1 is ENHRY and CDR2 is SYGVKD. V trimming: 7 bases; J trimming: 5 bases; junction bases outside the gene matches: 7.